The 31 T cell receptor beta chains below all came from one sample that was sequenced in a study of OX40 agonist ivuxolimab in advanced cancers. Clones were read by immunoSEQ multiplex PCR, and TCRdb kept only the in-frame ones, dropping some. Among 8,500 to 11,000 clones listed, around 80% were seen once. This specimen was CD4+ or CD8+ T cells sorted from blood, taken in a trial of the OX40 agonist ivuxolimab. The receptors were sampled from an adult with an advanced solid tumor such as melanoma, head and neck, liver or kidney cancer.

The chain has TRBV27 and TRBJ2-7, with D perhaps matching TRBD1 (5 bases). Germline CDR1 MNHEY, CDR2 SMNVEV (reference sequence). Trimming pared 4 bases from V and 3 bases from J, leaving 19 bases between. CDR3 length: 16 amino acids. CDR3 sequence: CASSYLPGQGGYEQYF. The DNA for the CDR3 is TGTGCCAGCAGTTACCTCCCCGGCCAGGGCGGCTACGAGCAGTACTTC.

CDR3 residues: CASSPTDALHNEQFF. As DNA, the CDR3 is TGTGCCAGCAGCCCTACCGACGCCCTCCACAATGAGCAGTTCTTC. The gene calls are TRBV7-9 and TRBJ2-1; the D is unclear. Trimming took 5 bases from V and 5 from J, leaving 16 bases between them. Looked up from germline, CDR1 is SEHNR and CDR2 is FQNEAQ (reference sequence). The CDR3 is 15 amino acids.

The CDR3, as DNA: TGCGCCAGCAGCCAAGAGGGGCCCGGGGAAAACACCATATATTTT. This gives the protein CASSQEGPGENTIYF. The V call is TRBV4-1, the J call TRBJ1-3, with D perhaps matching TRBD1 (5 bases). Trimming left V 0 bases short and J 6 bases short, with 12 bases between. Germline CDR1 reads MGHRA; CDR2 reads YSYEKL. The CDR3 loop spans 15 amino acids.

The CDR3, as DNA: TGCGCCAGCAGCTTGGGGCAGGGAGGCCCCTACGAGCAGTACTTC. Translated, it gives CASSLGQGGPYEQYF. This sequence joins TRBV5-1 and TRBJ2-7; D is possibly TRBD2 (6 bases). The germline CDR1 and CDR2 sequences are SGHRS and YFSETQ. V lost 0 bases, J lost 2 bases, and 12 bases lay in between. This CDR3 is 15 amino acids long. The full variable domain, rest sourced from reference TRBV5-1 and TRBJ2-7, is KAGVTQTPRYLIKTRGQQVTLSCSPISGHRSVSWYQQTPGQGLQFLFEYFSETQRNKGNFPGRFSGRQFSNSRSEMNVSTLELGDSALYLCASSLGQGGPYEQYFGPGTRLTVT.

The J gene is TRBJ2-1, the V gene TRBV6-5; possible D gene TRBD1, 5 bases. Trimming removed 0 bases from V and 5 bases from J, with 8 bases in between. CDR1 is MNHEY, CDR2 SVGAGI, per germline. This CDR3 spans 14 amino acids. The CDR3 bases are TGTGCCAGCAGTTACTCCCAGGGCGACAATGAGCAGTTCTTC. It yields the protein CASSYSQGDNEQFF.

This chain connects TRBV30 to TRBJ2-1; the D is unclear. V was pared by 0 bases and J by 6 bases, with 6 bases between. Germline CDR1 GTSNPN, CDR2 SVGIG (reference sequence). The CDR3 totals 12 residues. CDR3: CAWSVVSNEQFF. In DNA form, the CDR3 reads TGTGCCTGGAGTGTAGTGAGCAATGAGCAGTTCTTC.

This clone was observed once. The chain has TRBV19 and TRBJ2-1; D is possibly TRBD2 (6 bases). The germline gives CDR1 LNHDA, CDR2 SQIVND (reference sequence). The V end was cut by 11 bases, the J end by 7 bases, with 12 bases between. The CDR3 runs to 11 residues. CDR3 residues: CAGGSGNEQFF. DNA for the CDR3: TGTGCCGGGGGAAGCGGGAATGAGCAGTTCTTC.

This clone appeared a single time. The chain carries TRBV28 and TRBJ2-3; D ambiguous. The CDR3 is 15 residues long. V was pared by 2 bases and J by 2 bases, with 11 bases between. CDR1 and CDR2 (germline): MDHEN, SYDVKM. The CDR3 is CASSLTRFITDTQYF. DNA of the CDR3: TGTGCCAGCAGTTTAACCCGGTTCATCACAGATACGCAGTATTTT.

V gene TRBV7-9 combines with J gene TRBJ2-1, with 15 bases matching TRBD2. The CDR3 is 18 amino acids. CDR1 SEHNR and CDR2 FQNEAQ come from the germline V gene (reference sequence). V was pared by 3 bases and J by 2 bases, with 5 bases of the junction left unmatched. The CDR3 is CASSLGLAGGFAYNEQFF. The CDR3 region has the DNA TGTGCCAGCAGCTTGGGACTAGCGGGGGGATTTGCCTACAATGAGCAGTTCTTC. Filled out from reference TRBV7-9 and TRBJ2-1, the complete variable domain reads DTGVSQNPRHKITKRGQNVTFRCDPISEHNRLYWYRQTLGQGPEFLTYFQNEAQLEKSRLLSDRFSAERPKGSFSTLEIQRTEQGDSAMYLCASSLGLAGGFAYNEQFFGPGTRLTVL.

This chain uses TRBV2 with TRBJ2-7; D gene ambiguous. The CDR3 has 11 residues. Germline CDR1 is SNHLY and CDR2 is FYNNEI. Trimming removed 2 bases from V and 4 bases from J, with 3 bases in between. The CDR3 spells CASSENYEQYF. The CDR3 nucleotides are TGTGCCAGCAGTGAAAATTACGAGCAGTACTTC. Complete variable domain (other parts from reference TRBV2 and TRBJ2-7): EPEVTQTPSHQVTQMGQEVILRCVPISNHLYFYWYRQILGQKVEFLVSFYNNEISEKSEIFDDQFSVERPDGSNFTLKIRSTKLEDSAMYFCASSENYEQYFGPGTRLTVT.

The gene calls are TRBV5-1 and TRBJ2-7, with TRBD2 matching 9 bases. V lost 4 bases and J lost 6; bases outside the gene matches: 11. The length of the CDR3 is 15 residues. Germline loops: CDR1 SGHRS, CDR2 YFSETQ. The CDR3 region is CASSPLPREGGEQYF. The DNA for the CDR3 is TGCGCCAGCAGCCCCCTTCCGCGGGAGGGCGGCGAGCAGTACTTC.

This sequence joins TRBV9 and TRBJ1-1, with D possibly matching TRBD1 (6 bases). V lost 5 bases and J 8 bases, leaving 19 bases between the germline ends. Germline-derived CDR1 and CDR2 are SGDLS and YYNGEE. The CDR3 extends over 14 amino acids. CDR3 sequence: CASSTFGPGTEAFF. The CDR3 bases are TGTGCCAGCAGTACATTCGGCCCCGGGACAGAAGCTTTCTTT.

This chain joins TRBV5-6 and TRBJ1-1; maybe TRBD1 (5 bases). Germline V gives CDR1 SGHDT, CDR2 YYEEEE. This CDR3 spans 13 amino acids. Trimming pared 8 bases from V and 0 bases from J, leaving 11 bases between. The CDR3 coding sequence is TGTGCCAGTCGGGGCTCCATGAACACTGAAGCTTTCTTT. Its translation: CASRGSMNTEAFF. Complete variable domain (other parts from reference TRBV5-6 and TRBJ1-1): DAGVTQSPTHLIKTRGQQVTLRCSPKSGHDTVSWYQQALGQGPQFIFQYYEEEERQRGNFPDRFSGHQFPNYSSELNVNALLLGDSALYLCASRGSMNTEAFFGQGTRLTVV.

The chain joins TRBV4-2 to TRBJ1-2; D is perhaps TRBD1 (5 bases). CDR3 length: 13 residues. CDR1 LGHNA and CDR2 YNFKEQ come from the germline V gene. V shed 1 base and J shed 2 bases, with 5 bases lying between them. Written as DNA, the CDR3 is TGTGCCAGCAGCCAAGGGGGCAACTATGGCTACACCTTC. Its translation is CASSQGGNYGYTF.

The V gene is TRBV6-5, the J gene TRBJ2-2; D ambiguous. CDR3 length equals 13 residues. Germline values: CDR1 MNHEY, CDR2 SVGAGI. V dropped 0 bases and J dropped 4 bases, with 3 bases sitting between them. The CDR3 coding sequence is TGTGCCAGCAGTTACTCTGGCACCGGGGAGCTGTTTTTT. This sequence encodes CASSYSGTGELFF.

For the CDR3, the DNA is TGTGCCAGCAGTCAGGGAGAGAACACTGAAGCTTTCTTT. This codes for CASSQGENTEAFF. The rearrangement links TRBV2 to TRBJ1-1, with D perhaps TRBD1 (5 bases). Trimming took 5 bases from V and 1 from J, leaving 8 bases between them. CDR3 length equals 13 residues. Per the germline V gene, CDR1 is SNHLY and CDR2 is FYNNEI.

V is TRBV9 and J is TRBJ2-7; D is perhaps TRBD1 or TRBD2 (5 bases each). Germline CDR1 SGDLS, CDR2 YYNGEE. Trimming removed 0 bases at V and 2 bases at J, with 6 bases between. The CDR3 contains 13 residues. CDR3 sequence reads: CASSVGDPYEQYF. CDR3 nucleotide sequence: TGTGCCAGCAGCGTAGGGGACCCCTACGAGCAGTACTTC.

This chain uses TRBV4-1 with TRBJ2-1; TRBD1 aligns across 11 bases. This CDR3 is built from 16 residues. Trimming took 1 base from V and 8 from J; bases not matched to a gene: 7. The germline V gene has CDR1 MGHRA and CDR2 YSYEKL. CDR3 nucleotides: TGCGCCAGCAGCCAAGTCTCGGACAGGGGGCAAGATGAGCAGTTCTTC. It translates to CASSQVSDRGQDEQFF.

The V gene is TRBV28, the J gene TRBJ1-2; D not resolved. The CDR3 runs to 14 residues. The V gene's germline CDR1 is MDHEN and CDR2 SYDVKM. Trimming took off 3 bases at V and 3 bases at J, with 11 bases between the two ends. This CDR3 reads CASSFVRPYYGYTF. The CDR3, as DNA: TGTGCCAGCAGTTTTGTTAGACCCTACTATGGCTACACCTTC.

The chain carries TRBV27 and TRBJ1-2; 12 nucleotides match TRBD1. The trim removed 4 bases at V and 4 bases at J, leaving 4 bases unmatched. Germline V gene data show CDR1 as MNHEY and CDR2 as SMNVEV (reference sequence). This CDR3 has 15 amino acids. The CDR3 region is CASSSGQGAIYGYTF. The CDR3 DNA sequence: TGTGCCAGCAGTTCGGGACAGGGGGCGATCTATGGCTACACCTTC.

This sequence joins TRBV7-9 and TRBJ2-5, with D tentatively TRBD2 (6 bases). The J call may be wrong; the DNA end is better matched by TRBJ2-7. Germline CDR1 is SEHNR and CDR2 is FQNEAQ (reference sequence). CDR3 size: 16 residues. The CDR3 is CASSLSLGTFSYEQYF. In nucleotides, the CDR3 is TGTGCCAGCAGCTTATCTTTGGGGACTTTCTCCTACGAGCAGTACTTC.

This clone was observed a few times. This sequence joins TRBV27 and TRBJ1-1; the D is unclear. The CDR3 has 13 amino acids. Deletions cut 4 bases from V and 3 bases from J, with 9 bases between. Germline CDR1 is MNHEY and CDR2 is SMNVEV (reference sequence). The CDR3 nucleotides are TGTGCCAGCAGTTACTTCGGTCACACTGAAGCTTTCTTT. Its translation: CASSYFGHTEAFF.

The rearrangement links TRBV4-1 to TRBJ2-2; no clear D. The germline V gene has CDR1 MGHRA and CDR2 YSYEKL. The CDR3 length is 15 residues. The germline V and J ends were trimmed by 4 bases and 6 bases, with 15 bases remaining between them. The CDR3 reads CASSPYTSSAGELFF. Written as DNA, the CDR3 is TGCGCCAGCAGCCCCTACACGAGTAGTGCCGGGGAGCTGTTTTTT.

The V and J genes are TRBV14 and TRBJ1-2; 9 bases are a match to TRBD1. CDR1 is SGHDN and CDR2 is FVKESK in the germline V gene. The length of the CDR3 is 15 residues. Trimming removed 2 bases from V and 4 bases from J; junction bases left unmatched: 5. CDR3 residues: CASSQINRGLYGYTF. CDR3 DNA sequence: TGTGCCAGCAGCCAAATAAACAGGGGGCTCTATGGCTACACCTTC.

The gene calls are TRBV9 and TRBJ2-2; D uncertain. Trimming shortened V by 0 bases and J by 2 bases, and 20 bases separated the two germline ends. The CDR3 sequence is 19 residues long. Looked up from germline, CDR1 is SGDLS and CDR2 is YYNGEE. CDR3 residues: CASSVGPAPARFNTGELFF. As DNA, the CDR3 is TGTGCCAGCAGCGTAGGTCCCGCCCCGGCCAGGTTCAACACCGGGGAGCTGTTTTTT. Drawing the rest from reference TRBV9 and TRBJ2-2, the complete variable domain is DSGVTQTPKHLITATGQRVTLRCSPRSGDLSVYWYQQSLDQGLQFLIQYYNGEERAKGNILERFSAQQFPDLHSELNLSSLELGDSALYFCASSVGPAPARFNTGELFFGEGSRLTVL.

The rearrangement uses TRBV21-1 and TRBJ1-5. TRBV21-1 is a listed pseudogene. The CDR3 contains 13 residues. The CDR3 coding sequence is TGTGCCAGCAGCAAAGAGGATACCGGGCCCCAGCATTTT. Translation gives CASSKEDTGPQHF.

This clone was found a few times. The chain has TRBV27 and TRBJ1-2, with D possibly TRBD1 on 6 matching bases. This CDR3 comprises 12 residues. V dropped 10 bases and J dropped 3 bases, with 12 bases sitting between them. Germline V gene sequence: CDR1 MNHEY, CDR2 SMNVEV (reference sequence). The CDR3 DNA reads TGTGCCACCCTAGGGGGTGACTATGGCTACACCTTC. Protein: CATLGGDYGYTF.

The chain recombines TRBV7-8 with TRBJ2-7, with 13 bases lining up with TRBD2. Germline CDR1 reads SGHVS; CDR2 reads FQNEAQ. After removal of 1 base from V and 3 bases from J, the junction contained 0 bases not matched to a gene. The CDR3 length is 15 residues. CDR3 protein: CASSLGTSGSYEQYF. Here the CDR3 DNA reads TGTGCCAGCAGCTTAGGGACTAGCGGGAGCTACGAGCAGTACTTC.

The CDR3 sequence is CASSQSGDGGLFYEQYF. CDR3 in DNA: TGTGCCAGCAGCCAATCGGGGGACGGAGGTTTGTTTTACGAGCAGTACTTC. The chain employs TRBV16 and TRBJ2-7; tentatively, D is TRBD1 or TRBD2 (5 bases each). This CDR3 comprises 17 residues. The germline V and J ends were trimmed by 0 bases and 4 bases, with 19 bases remaining between them. Germline V gives CDR1 KGHSY, CDR2 FQNENV. Drawing the rest from reference TRBV16 and TRBJ2-7, the complete variable domain is GEEVAQTPKHLVRGEGQKAKLYCAPIKGHSYVFWYQQVLKNEFKFLISFQNENVFDETGMPKERFSAKCLPNSPCSLEIQATKLEDSAVYFCASSQSGDGGLFYEQYFGPGTRLTVT.

A word on this clone: The junction shows a germline mismatch at one end, possibly a read error. J is TRBJ2-7 and V is TRBV5-3, with D maybe TRBD2 (5 bases). TRBV5-3 is filed as an ORF, its function uncertain. This CDR3 contains 13 residues. The CDR3 sequence is CASSLRGVGEQYF. The CDR3 DNA sequence: TGTGCCAGCAGCTTACGGGGAGTGGGTGAGCAGTACTTC.

The rearrangement uses TRBV9 and TRBJ2-3, with D maybe TRBD1 (6 bases). The last part of the DNA fits TRBJ1-5 better; the J call may be wrong. The CDR3 is 15 residues long. Germline V gene lookup returns CDR1 SGDLS and CDR2 YYNGEE. The CDR3 loop reads CASSVDRVGTDTQHF. The CDR3 nucleotides are TGTGCCAGCAGCGTAGACAGGGTCGGCACAGATACGCAGCATTTT.